A selection of T cell receptor beta chains follows, all from one sample in a study of cytomegalovirus exposure and HLA in healthy donors. Only in-frame clones appear in the TCRdb table, and some are missing; sequencing was by immunoSEQ multiplex PCR. The table has 210,000 or so clones, more than 60% seen once. Sequencing input: PBMCs. These receptor sequences come from a girl aged 2 to 10 in good health and CMV-seronegative. Both conserved end residues are part of each CDR3. D genes are given only for firm matches. For some rows the clone size is stated as once, few or many, or as a class when expanded; others skip it.

abundance: few; d_gene: .; v_gene: TRBV2; j_gene: TRBJ1-2; CDR3aa: CASSSGRALYGYTF; CDR3nt: TGTGCCAGCAGTTCGGGCAGGGCTCTGTATGGCTACACCTTC
abundance: .; d_gene: .; v_gene: TRBV4-1; j_gene: TRBJ2-7; CDR3aa: CASSPQQGSGYEQYF; CDR3nt: TGCGCCAGCAGCCCACAACAAGGGAGCGGTTACGAGCAGTACTTC
abundance: .; d_gene: TRBD1; v_gene: TRBV9; j_gene: TRBJ1-4; CDR3aa: CASSLRGTVNEKLFF; CDR3nt: TGTGCCAGCAGCCTAAGAGGGACAGTTAATGAAAAACTGTTTTTT
abundance: .; d_gene: .; v_gene: TRBV5-5; j_gene: TRBJ1-1; CDR3aa: CASSLTGYEAFF; CDR3nt: TGTGCCAGCAGCTTGACAGGCTACGAAGCTTTCTTT
abundance: once; d_gene: .; v_gene: TRBV6-6; j_gene: TRBJ2-2; CDR3aa: CASSLAVLDTGELFF; CDR3nt: TGTGCCAGCAGTCTAGCTGTTCTGGACACCGGGGAGCTGTTTTTT
abundance: .; d_gene: .; v_gene: TRBV29-1; j_gene: TRBJ1-1; CDR3aa: CSVLLPGSEAFF; CDR3nt: TGCAGCGTCCTATTACCAGGGTCTGAAGCTTTCTTT
abundance: .; d_gene: .; v_gene: TRBV7-3; j_gene: TRBJ2-2; CDR3aa: CASSFGRNTGELFF; CDR3nt: TGTGCCAGCAGCTTTGGGAGGAACACCGGGGAGCTGTTTTTT
abundance: .; d_gene: TRBD1; v_gene: TRBV4-1; j_gene: TRBJ2-1; CDR3aa: CASSLDRGNNEQFF; CDR3nt: TGCGCCAGCAGCCTTGACAGGGGTAACAATGAGCAGTTCTTC
abundance: few; d_gene: .; v_gene: TRBV19; j_gene: TRBJ1-3; CDR3aa: CASSSGTSGNTIYF; CDR3nt: TGTGCCAGTAGTTCAGGCACCTCTGGAAACACCATATATTTT
abundance: once; d_gene: TRBD1; v_gene: TRBV2; j_gene: TRBJ1-4; CDR3aa: CASSDHRGERLREKLFF; CDR3nt: TGTGCCAGCAGTGATCACAGGGGCGAACGTCTGCGTGAAAAACTGTTTTTT
abundance: .; d_gene: .; v_gene: TRBV7-3; j_gene: TRBJ2-5; CDR3aa: CASSWSRGETQYF; CDR3nt: TGTGCCAGCAGCTGGTCCCGGGGGGAGACCCAGTACTTC
abundance: .; d_gene: TRBD2; v_gene: TRBV18; j_gene: TRBJ2-7; CDR3aa: CASSPSLAGVSYEQYF; CDR3nt: TGTGCCAGCTCACCATCTCTAGCGGGGGTCTCCTACGAGCAGTACTTC